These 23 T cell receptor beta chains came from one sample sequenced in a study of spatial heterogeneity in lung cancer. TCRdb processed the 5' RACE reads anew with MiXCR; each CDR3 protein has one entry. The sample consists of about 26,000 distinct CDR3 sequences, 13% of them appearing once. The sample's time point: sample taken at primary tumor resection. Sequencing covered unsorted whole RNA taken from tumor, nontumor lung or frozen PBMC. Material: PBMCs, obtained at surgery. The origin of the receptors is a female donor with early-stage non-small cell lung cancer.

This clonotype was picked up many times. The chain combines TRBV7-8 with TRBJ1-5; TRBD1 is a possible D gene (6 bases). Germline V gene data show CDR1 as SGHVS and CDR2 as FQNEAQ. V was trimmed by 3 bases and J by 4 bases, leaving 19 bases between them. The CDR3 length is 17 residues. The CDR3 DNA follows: TGTGCCAGCAGCTTCAATACCGACAGGTCCTTTAATCAGCCCCAGCATTTT. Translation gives CASSFNTDRSFNQPQHF.

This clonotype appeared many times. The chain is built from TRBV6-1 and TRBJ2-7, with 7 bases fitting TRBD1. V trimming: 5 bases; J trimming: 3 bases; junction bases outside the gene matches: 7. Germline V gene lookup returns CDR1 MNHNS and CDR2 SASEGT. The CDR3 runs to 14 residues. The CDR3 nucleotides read TGTGCCAGCAGTTCCCGACAGGGTCTCTACGAGCAGTACTTC. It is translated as CASSSRQGLYEQYF.

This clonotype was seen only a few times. The CDR3 DNA reads TGCGCCAGCAGCTTGGGTGGGTTGGCGCTGTTTTTT. This codes for CASSLGGLALFF. The genes are TRBV5-1 and TRBJ2-2; D gene uncertain. CDR3 length: 12 residues. Looked up from germline, CDR1 is SGHRS and CDR2 is YFSETQ. The germline V and J ends were trimmed by 0 bases and 13 bases, with 10 bases remaining between them.

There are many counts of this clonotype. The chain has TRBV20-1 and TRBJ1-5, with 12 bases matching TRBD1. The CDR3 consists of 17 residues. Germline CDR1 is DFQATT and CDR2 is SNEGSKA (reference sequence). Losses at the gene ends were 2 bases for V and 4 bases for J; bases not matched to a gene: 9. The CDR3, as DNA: TGCAGTGCTAGACGGGACAGGGGGCCCAAGGATAATCAGCCCCAGCATTTT. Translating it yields CSARRDRGPKDNQPQHF.

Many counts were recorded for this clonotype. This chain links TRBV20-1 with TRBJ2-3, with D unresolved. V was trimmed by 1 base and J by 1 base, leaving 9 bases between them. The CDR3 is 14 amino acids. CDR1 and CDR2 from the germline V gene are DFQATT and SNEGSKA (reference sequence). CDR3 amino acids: CSARGVSGTDTQYF. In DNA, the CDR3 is TGCAGTGCTAGAGGGGTGTCGGGCACAGATACGCAGTATTTT.

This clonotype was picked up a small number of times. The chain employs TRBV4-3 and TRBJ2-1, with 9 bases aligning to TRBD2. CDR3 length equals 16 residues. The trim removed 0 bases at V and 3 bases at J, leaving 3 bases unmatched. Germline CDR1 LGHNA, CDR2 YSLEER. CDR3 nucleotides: TGCGCCAGCAGCCAAGATCAACTAGCGGGCTACAATGAGCAGTTCTTC. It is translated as CASSQDQLAGYNEQFF.

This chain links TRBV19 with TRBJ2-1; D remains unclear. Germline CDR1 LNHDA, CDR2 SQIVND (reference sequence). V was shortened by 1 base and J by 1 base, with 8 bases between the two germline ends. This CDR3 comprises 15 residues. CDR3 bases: TGTGCCAGTAGTATAGTGGGATTGTCCTACAATGAGCAGTTCTTC. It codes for CASSIVGLSYNEQFF.

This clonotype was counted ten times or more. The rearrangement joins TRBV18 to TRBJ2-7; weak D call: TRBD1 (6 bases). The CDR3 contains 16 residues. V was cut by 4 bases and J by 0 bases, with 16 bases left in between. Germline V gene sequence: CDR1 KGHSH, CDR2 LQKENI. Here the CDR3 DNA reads TGTGCCAGCTCACTCTACAGGGCCCGAAGCTCCTACGAGCAGTACGTC. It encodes CASSLYRARSSYEQYV.

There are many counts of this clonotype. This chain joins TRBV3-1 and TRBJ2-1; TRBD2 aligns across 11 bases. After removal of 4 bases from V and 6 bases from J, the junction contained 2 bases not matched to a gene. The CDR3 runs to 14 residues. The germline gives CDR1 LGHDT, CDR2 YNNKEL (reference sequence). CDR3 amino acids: CASSLGLAGNEQFF. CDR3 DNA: TGTGCCAGCAGCCTTGGACTAGCGGGCAATGAGCAGTTCTTC.

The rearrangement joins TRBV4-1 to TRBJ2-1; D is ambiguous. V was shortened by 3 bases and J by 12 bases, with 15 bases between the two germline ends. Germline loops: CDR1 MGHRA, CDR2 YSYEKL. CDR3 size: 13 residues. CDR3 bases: TGCGCCAGCAGCCACACGTTTAAGATTTGGCAGTTCTTC. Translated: CASSHTFKIWQFF.

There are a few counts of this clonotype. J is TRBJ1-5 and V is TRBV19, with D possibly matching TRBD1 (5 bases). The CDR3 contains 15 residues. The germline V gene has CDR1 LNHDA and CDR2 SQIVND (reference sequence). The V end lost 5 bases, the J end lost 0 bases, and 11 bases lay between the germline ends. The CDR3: CASSGGLPSNQPQHF. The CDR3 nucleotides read TGTGCCAGTAGTGGGGGTCTCCCTAGCAATCAGCCCCAGCATTTT. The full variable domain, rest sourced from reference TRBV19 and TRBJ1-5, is DGGITQSPKYLFRKEGQNVTLSCEQNLNHDAMYWYRQDPGQGLRLIYYSQIVNDFQKGDIAEGYSVSREKKESFPLTVTSAQKNPTAFYLCASSGGLPSNQPQHFGDGTRLSIL.

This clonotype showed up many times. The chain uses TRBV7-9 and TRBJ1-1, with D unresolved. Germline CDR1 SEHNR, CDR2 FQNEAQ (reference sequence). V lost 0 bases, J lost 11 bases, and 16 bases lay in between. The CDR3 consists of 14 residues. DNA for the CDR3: TGTGCCAGCAGCTTAGCCCTGGAGGTCGGCTCCGCTTTCTTT. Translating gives CASSLALEVGSAFF.

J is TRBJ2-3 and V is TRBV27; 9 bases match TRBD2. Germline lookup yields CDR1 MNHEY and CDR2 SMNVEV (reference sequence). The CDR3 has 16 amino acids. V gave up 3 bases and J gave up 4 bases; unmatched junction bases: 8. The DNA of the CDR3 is TGTGCCAGCAGTTTTCGAGCGGGAGGTGGTGCAGATACGCAGTATTTT. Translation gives CASSFRAGGGADTQYF.

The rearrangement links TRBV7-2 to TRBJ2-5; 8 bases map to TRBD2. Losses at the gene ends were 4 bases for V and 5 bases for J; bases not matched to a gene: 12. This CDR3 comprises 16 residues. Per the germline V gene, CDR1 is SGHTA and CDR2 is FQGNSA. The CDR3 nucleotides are TGTGCCAGCAGCTCCCCCGGGGGGGGAGCAGCCGAGACCCAGTACTTC. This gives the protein CASSSPGGGAAETQYF.

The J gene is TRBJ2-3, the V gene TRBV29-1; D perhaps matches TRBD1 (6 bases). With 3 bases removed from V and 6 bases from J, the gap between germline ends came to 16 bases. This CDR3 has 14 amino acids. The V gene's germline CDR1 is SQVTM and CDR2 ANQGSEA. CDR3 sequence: CSVEGHRTLDTQYF. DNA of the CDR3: TGCAGCGTTGAGGGACATAGAACTTTGGATACGCAGTATTTT.

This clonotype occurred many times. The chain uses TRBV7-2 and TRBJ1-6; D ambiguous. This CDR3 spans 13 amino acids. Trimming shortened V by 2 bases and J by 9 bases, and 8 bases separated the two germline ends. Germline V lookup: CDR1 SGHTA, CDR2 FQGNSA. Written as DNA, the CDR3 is TGTGCCAGCAGCTTAAAAGGGTCTTCACCCCTCCACTTT. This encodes CASSLKGSSPLHF.

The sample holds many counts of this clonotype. CDR3 in amino acids: CASADLFRLPNSPLHF. In nucleotides, the CDR3 is TGTGCCAGCGCCGACCTATTCCGATTACCTAATTCACCCCTCCACTTT. This chain connects TRBV6-7 to TRBJ1-6; D remains ambiguous. TRBV6-7 is labeled an ORF, and its function is uncertain. The CDR3 runs to 16 residues. Between the trimmed V and J ends, which lost 8 bases and 6 bases, there was a span of 20 bases.

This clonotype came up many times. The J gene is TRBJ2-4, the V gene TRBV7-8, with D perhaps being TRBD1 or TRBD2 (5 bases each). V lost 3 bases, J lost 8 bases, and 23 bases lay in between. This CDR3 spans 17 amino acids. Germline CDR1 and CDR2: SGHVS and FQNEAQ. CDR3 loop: CASSLQSLGDRPDIQYF. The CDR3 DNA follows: TGTGCCAGCAGCTTGCAAAGCCTCGGGGACCGTCCGGACATTCAGTACTTC. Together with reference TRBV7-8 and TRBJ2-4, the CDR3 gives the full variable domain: GAGVSQSPRYKVAKRGQDVALRCDPISGHVSLFWYQQALGQGPEFLTYFQNEAQLDKSGLPSDRFFAERPEGSVSTLKIQRTQQEDSAVYLCASSLQSLGDRPDIQYFGAGTRLSVL.

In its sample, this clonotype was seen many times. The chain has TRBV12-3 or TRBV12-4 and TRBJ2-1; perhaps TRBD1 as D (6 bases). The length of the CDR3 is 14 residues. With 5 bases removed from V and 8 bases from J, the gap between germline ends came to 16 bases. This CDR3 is CASSEAGTLHEQFF. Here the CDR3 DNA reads TGTGCCAGCAGTGAAGCCGGGACACTCCATGAGCAGTTCTTC.

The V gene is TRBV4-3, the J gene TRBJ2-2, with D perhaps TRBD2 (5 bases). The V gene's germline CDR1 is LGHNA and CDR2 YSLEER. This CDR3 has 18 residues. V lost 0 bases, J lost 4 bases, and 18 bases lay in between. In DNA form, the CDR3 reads TGCGCCAGCAGCCAAGATCTCTCGGGATCACGGGTCACCGGGGAGCTGTTTTTT. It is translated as CASSQDLSGSRVTGELFF.

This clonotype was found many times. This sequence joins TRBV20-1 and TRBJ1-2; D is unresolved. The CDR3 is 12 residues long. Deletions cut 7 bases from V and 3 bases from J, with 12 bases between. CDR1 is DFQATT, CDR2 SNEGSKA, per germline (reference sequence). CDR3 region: CSVRVGDYGYTF. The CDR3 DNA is TGCAGTGTAAGGGTGGGCGACTATGGCTACACCTTC.

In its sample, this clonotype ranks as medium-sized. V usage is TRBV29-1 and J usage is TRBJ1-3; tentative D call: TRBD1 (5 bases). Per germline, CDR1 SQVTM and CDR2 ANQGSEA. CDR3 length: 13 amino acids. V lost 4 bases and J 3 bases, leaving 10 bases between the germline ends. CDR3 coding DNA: TGCAGCGTTGCCAGGGTGGGTGGAAACACCATATATTTT. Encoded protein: CSVARVGGNTIYF.

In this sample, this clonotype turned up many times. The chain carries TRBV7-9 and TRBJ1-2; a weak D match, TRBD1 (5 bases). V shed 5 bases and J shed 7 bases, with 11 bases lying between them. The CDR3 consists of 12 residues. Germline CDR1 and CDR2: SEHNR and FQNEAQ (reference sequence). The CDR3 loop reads CASSVGTAGYTF. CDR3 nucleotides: TGTGCCAGCAGCGTAGGGACGGCTGGCTACACCTTC.